Given below is one T cell receptor beta chain in context. How the authors handled the data: From reference gene primer amplification, estimates of nucleated cell counts were derived. Only in-frame clones appear in the TCRdb table, and some are missing; sequencing was by immunoSEQ multiplex PCR. The V and J calls and clone size come from that table; D and trimming were worked out from the DNA. The table lists hundreds of thousands of clones, 86% of them singletons. Trimming took off 2 bases at V and 6 bases at J, with 9 bases between the two ends. Germline V lookup: CDR1 LNHDA, CDR2 SQIVND (reference sequence). The CDR3 is 13 amino acids. This specimen belongs to a study of blood T cell repertoires in COVID-19. The wider study: Sites across the United States, Italy and Spain contributed samples from acute and convalescent COVID-19. The cDNA or gDNA used as material had been derived from T cells, B-cell-depleted T cells, or PBMCs.

This clonotype originated in a woman in her twenties or thirties with active or convalescent COVID-19. Sequenced input: peripheral blood. The chain employs TRBV19 and TRBJ2-3; D possibly corresponds to TRBD1 (6 bases). In DNA form, the CDR3 reads TGTGCCAGTAGTATAAGTAGGGGGGATACGCAGTATTTT. Translating gives CASSISRGDTQYF.